This T cell receptor beta chain originates from a study of T cell repertoires in cytomegalovirus infection. Study-wide background: As its CMV epitopes, the study selected recently identified HLA-C-restricted and well-studied HLA-B-restricted targets. Public signatures in TCR beta pointed to CMV infection and matching HLA type. The study, taken as a whole, reports: Pooled public TCR beta family frequency picked out CMV carriers with the relevant HLA. HLA-C-restricted CMV clonotypes gave the most frequent clonotype in two of eight donors.

To note about this clonotype: Its target is unknown.

V was shortened by 6 bases and J by 5 bases, with 7 bases between the two germline ends. The CDR3 spans 11 residues. Looked up from germline, CDR1 is MNHNS and CDR2 is SASEGT. TCRdb reanalysed the reads using MiXCR and keeps one entry per CDR3 protein. The sample shows 71,000 or so distinct CDR3 sequences, 20% of them seen only once. This chain links TRBV6-1 with TRBJ2-5; D not certain. The material sequenced was CD8+ T cells from cultured PBMCs, taken from culture after CMV antigen stimulation. The receptor comes from a human donor in good health (CMV status not recorded). Some clones in this sample may be carry-over from other donors' samples. CDR3 nucleotide sequence: TGTGCCAGCAGACTTACGGAGACCCAGTACTTC. Translated, it gives CASRLTETQYF.